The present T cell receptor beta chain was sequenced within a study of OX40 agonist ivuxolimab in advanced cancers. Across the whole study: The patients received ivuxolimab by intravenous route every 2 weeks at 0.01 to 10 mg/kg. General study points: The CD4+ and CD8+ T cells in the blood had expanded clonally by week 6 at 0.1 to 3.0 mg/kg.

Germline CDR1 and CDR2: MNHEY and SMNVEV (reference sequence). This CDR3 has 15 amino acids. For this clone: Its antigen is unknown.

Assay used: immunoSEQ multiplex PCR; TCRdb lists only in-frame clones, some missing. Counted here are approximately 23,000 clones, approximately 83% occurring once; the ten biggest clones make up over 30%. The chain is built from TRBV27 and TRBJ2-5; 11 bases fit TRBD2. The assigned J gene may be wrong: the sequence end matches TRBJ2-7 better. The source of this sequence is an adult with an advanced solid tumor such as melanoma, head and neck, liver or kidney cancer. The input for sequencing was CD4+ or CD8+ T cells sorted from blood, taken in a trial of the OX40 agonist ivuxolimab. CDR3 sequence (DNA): TGTGCCAGCAGTTTATTACTAGCGGGGGCCTACGAGCAGTACTTC. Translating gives CASSLLLAGAYEQYF.